This T cell receptor beta chain was sequenced for a study of identical twins. V was pared by 7 bases and J by 7 bases, with 19 bases between. This CDR3 spans 13 amino acids. Germline loops: CDR1 SQVTM, CDR2 ANQGSEA. Each CDR3 protein is one row after TCRdb ran MiXCR on the 5' RACE reads. Seen here are approximately 600,000 distinct CDR3 sequences, roughly 6.6% observed once, and the top ten hold approximately 1.5%. This clonotype appeared many times. What it binds is not known. Study-level results: Conclusions were based on cross-sectional statistical analysis, without following the same donors.

This sample also appeared in a second study, on yellow fever vaccine responses in identical twins.

Input material: PBMCs. The rearrangement links TRBV29-1 to TRBJ1-1, with a weak D call TRBD1 (5 bases). The sequence was obtained from a woman aged 18-29 years in good health. The CDR3 spells CSGVWGGRGEAFF. DNA of the CDR3: TGCAGCGGCGTGTGGGGGGGACGGGGTGAAGCTTTCTTT.